This T cell receptor (beta chain) is drawn from a study of identical twins. Per the germline V gene, CDR1 is GTSNPN and CDR2 is SVGIG (reference sequence). The CDR3 covers 14 residues. Trimming left V 0 bases short and J 5 bases short, with 13 bases between. This clonotype was counted only a few times. One entry per CDR3 protein, called by TCRdb with MiXCR from the 5' RACE reads. Among 690,000 or so distinct CDR3 sequences listed, over 8.5% were seen once. These data are also associated with another study on yellow fever vaccine responses in identical twins.

The TCR was taken from a woman under 30 in good health. Input material: PBMCs. The chain uses TRBV30 and TRBJ2-5; tentatively, D is TRBD1 or TRBD2 (6 bases each). The CDR3 sequence: CAWSVGGLRETQYF. In nucleotides, the CDR3 is TGTGCCTGGAGTGTCGGGGGCCTAAGGGAGACCCAGTACTTC. Full variable domain (remainder filled in from reference TRBV30 and TRBJ2-5): SQTIHQWPATLVQPVGSPLSLECTVEGTSNPNLYWYRQAAGRGLQLLFYSVGIGQISSEVPQNLSASRPQDRQFILSSKKLLLSDSGFYLCAWSVGGLRETQYFGPGTRLLVL.